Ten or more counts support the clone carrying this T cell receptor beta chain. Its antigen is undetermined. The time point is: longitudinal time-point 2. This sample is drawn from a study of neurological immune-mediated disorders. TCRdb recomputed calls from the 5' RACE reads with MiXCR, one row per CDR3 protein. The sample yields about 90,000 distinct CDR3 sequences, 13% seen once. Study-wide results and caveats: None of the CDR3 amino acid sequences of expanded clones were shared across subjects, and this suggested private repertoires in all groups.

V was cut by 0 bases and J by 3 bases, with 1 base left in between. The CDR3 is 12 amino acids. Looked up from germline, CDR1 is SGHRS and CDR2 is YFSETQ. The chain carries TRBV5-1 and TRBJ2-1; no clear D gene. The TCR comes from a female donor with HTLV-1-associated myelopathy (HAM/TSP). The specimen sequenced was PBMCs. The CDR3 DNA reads TGCGCCAGCAGCTTGGACTACAATGAGCAGTTCTTC. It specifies CASSLDYNEQFF. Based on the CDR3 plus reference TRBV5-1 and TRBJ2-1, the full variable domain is KAGVTQTPRYLIKTRGQQVTLSCSPISGHRSVSWYQQTPGQGLQFLFEYFSETQRNKGNFPGRFSGRQFSNSRSEMNVSTLELGDSALYLCASSLDYNEQFFGPGTRLTVL.